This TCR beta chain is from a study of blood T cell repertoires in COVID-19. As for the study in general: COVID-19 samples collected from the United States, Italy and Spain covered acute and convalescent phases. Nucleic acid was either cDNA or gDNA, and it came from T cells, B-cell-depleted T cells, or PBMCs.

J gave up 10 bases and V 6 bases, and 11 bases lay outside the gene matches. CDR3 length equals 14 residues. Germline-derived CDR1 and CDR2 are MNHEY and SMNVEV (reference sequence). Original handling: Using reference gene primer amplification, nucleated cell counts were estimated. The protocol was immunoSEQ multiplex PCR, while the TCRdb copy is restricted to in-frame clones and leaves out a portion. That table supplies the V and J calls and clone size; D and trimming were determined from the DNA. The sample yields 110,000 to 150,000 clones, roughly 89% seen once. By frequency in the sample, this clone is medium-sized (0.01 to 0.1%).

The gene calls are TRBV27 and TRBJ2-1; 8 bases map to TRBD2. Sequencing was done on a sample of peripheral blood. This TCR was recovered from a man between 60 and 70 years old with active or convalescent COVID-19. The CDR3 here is CASSPGLRGREQFF. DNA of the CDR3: TGTGCCAGCAGCCCGGGACTCCGCGGGAGGGAGCAGTTCTTC.